This T cell receptor (beta chain) was profiled in a study of T cells in tumors after PD-1 blockade. Study background: On average, peripheral blood gave about 100,000 TCR templates and some 37,000 unique clonotypes.

Data came from immunoSEQ multiplex PCR; TCRdb stores just in-frame clones and leaves some out. The table records more than 50,000 clones, approximately 79% of them present only once. This clonotype was sampled from a human donor with basal cell carcinoma. Sequenced material: PBMCs, taken after anti-PD-1 treatment.

The CDR3, as DNA: TGTGCCAGCAGATCACCCGGGACAGCCTACGAGCAGTACTTC. Protein: CASRSPGTAYEQYF. The chain employs TRBV5-6 and TRBJ2-7; 7 positions match TRBD1. J gave up 2 bases and V 5 bases, and 7 bases lay outside the gene matches. The CDR3 has 14 residues. Germline loops: CDR1 SGHDT, CDR2 YYEEEE. The whole variable domain, remainder taken from reference TRBV5-6 and TRBJ2-7, is DAGVTQSPTHLIKTRGQQVTLRCSPKSGHDTVSWYQQALGQGPQFIFQYYEEEERQRGNFPDRFSGHQFPNYSSELNVNALLLGDSALYLCASRSPGTAYEQYFGPGTRLTVT.